This T cell receptor (beta chain) was observed in a study of chemoradiotherapy in HPV16-positive cancers. Study-wide context: A couple of HPV16-positive patients' cells yielded candidate HPV-specific clones and common motifs.

The method was immunoSEQ multiplex PCR; TCRdb's version includes in-frame clones alone and lacks a portion of them. The sample consists of about 5,000 clones, roughly 77% of them appearing once. Concerning this clone: Its antigen is as yet unknown.

V lost 8 bases, J lost 4 bases, and 9 bases stayed unmatched. The CDR3 runs 14 residues. Per the germline V gene, CDR1 is MDHEN and CDR2 is SYDVKM. Findings of the study overall: For HPV16-positive patients, expanding HPV-responsive T cells associated with longer recurrence-free survival. Candidate HPV-specific clones and E7-related TCR motifs grew in tumor during treatment. HPV-specific T cells were functionally defined from only a couple of HPV16-positive patients.

V is TRBV28 and J is TRBJ1-2, with TRBD1 identical over 8 bases. Sequencing used tumor tissue, obtained from a patient who underwent chemoradiotherapy. The source of this sequence is a human donor with HPV-associated anogenital cancer. DNA for the CDR3: TGTGCCAGCGCCCCAGGGGGCGCGGTCTATGGCTACACCTTC. As protein: CASAPGGAVYGYTF.